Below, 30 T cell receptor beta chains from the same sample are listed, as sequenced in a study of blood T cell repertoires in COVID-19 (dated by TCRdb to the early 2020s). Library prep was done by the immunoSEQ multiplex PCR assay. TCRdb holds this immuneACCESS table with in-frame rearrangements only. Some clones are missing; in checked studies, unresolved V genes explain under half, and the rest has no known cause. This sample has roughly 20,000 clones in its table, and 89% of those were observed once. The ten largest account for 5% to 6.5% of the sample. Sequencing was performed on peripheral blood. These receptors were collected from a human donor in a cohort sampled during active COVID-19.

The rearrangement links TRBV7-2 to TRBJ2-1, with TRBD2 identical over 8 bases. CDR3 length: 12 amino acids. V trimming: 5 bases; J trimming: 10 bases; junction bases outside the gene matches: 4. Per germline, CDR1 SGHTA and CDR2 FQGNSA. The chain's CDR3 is CASSRGLAEQFF. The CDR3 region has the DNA TGTGCCAGCAGCCGTGGACTAGCCGAGCAGTTCTTC.

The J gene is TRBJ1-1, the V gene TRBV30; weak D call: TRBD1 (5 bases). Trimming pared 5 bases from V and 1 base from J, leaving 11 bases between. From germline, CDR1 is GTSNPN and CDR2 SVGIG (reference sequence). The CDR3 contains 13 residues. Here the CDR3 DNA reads TGTGCCTGGGGGGGACTCAAGAACACTGAAGCTTTCTTT. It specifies CAWGGLKNTEAFF. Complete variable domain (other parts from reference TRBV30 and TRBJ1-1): SQTIHQWPATLVQPVGSPLSLECTVEGTSNPNLYWYRQAAGRGLQLLFYSVGIGQISSEVPQNLSASRPQDRQFILSSKKLLLSDSGFYLCAWGGLKNTEAFFGQGTRLTVV.

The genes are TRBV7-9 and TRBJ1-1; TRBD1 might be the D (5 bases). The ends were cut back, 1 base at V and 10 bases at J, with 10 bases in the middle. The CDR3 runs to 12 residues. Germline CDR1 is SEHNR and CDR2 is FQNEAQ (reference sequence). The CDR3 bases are TGTGCCAGCAGCTTAGAGGTGGGGGGAGCTTTCTTT. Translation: CASSLEVGGAFF.

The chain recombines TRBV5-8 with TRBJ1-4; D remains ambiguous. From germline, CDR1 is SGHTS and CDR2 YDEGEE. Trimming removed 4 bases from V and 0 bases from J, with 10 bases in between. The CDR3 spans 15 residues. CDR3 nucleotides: TGTGCCAGCAGCCCCCTAGTAGCAACTAATGAAAAACTGTTTTTT. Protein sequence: CASSPLVATNEKLFF.

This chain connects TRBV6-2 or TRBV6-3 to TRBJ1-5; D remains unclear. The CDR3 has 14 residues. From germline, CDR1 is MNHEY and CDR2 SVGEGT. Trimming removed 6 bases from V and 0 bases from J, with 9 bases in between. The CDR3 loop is CASSQRYSNQPQHF. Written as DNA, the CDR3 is TGTGCCAGCAGCCAGAGATATAGCAATCAGCCCCAGCATTTT.

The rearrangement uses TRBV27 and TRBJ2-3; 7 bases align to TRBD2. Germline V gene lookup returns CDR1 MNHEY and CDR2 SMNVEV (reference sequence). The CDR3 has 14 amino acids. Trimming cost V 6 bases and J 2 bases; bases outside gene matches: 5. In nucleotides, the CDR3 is TGTGCCAGCAGCCGGACTAGACTCACAGATACGCAGTATTTT. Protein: CASSRTRLTDTQYF.

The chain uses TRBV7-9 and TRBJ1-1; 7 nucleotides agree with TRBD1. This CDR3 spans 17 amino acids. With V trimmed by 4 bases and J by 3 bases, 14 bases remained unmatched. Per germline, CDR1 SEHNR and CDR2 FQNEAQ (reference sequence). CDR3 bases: TGTGCCAGCAGCTCCCAAGCAAGAGGGACAGCTTACACTGAAGCTTTCTTT. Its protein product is CASSSQARGTAYTEAFF. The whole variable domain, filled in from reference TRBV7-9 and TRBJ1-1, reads DTGVSQNPRHKITKRGQNVTFRCDPISEHNRLYWYRQTLGQGPEFLTYFQNEAQLEKSRLLSDRFSAERPKGSFSTLEIQRTEQGDSAMYLCASSSQARGTAYTEAFFGQGTRLTVV.

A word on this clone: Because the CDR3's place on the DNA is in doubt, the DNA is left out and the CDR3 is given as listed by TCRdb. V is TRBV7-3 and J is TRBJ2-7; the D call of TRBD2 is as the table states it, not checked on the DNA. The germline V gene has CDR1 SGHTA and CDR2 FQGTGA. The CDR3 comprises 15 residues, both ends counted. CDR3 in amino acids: CASSTSGGPLYEQYF.

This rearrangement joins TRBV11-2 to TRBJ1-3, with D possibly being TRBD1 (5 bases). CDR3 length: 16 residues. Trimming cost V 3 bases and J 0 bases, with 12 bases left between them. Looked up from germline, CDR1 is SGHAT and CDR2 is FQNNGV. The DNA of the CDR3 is TGTGCCAGCAGCTTGAAAGGGGCCAACTCTGGAAACACCATATATTTT. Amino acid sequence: CASSLKGANSGNTIYF.

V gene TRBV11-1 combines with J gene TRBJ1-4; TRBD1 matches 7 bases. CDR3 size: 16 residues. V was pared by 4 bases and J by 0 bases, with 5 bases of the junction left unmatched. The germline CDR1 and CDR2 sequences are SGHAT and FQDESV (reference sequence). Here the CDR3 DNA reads TGTGCCAGCAGCTGGGACAGCCGGGCAACTAATGAAAAACTGTTTTTT. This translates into CASSWDSRATNEKLFF.

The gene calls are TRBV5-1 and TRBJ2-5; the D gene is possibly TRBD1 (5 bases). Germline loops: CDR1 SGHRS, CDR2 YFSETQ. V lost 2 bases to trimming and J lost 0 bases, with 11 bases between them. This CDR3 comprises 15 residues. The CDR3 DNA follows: TGCGCCAGCAGCTTACAGGTTTCGTACCAAGAGACCCAGTACTTC. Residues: CASSLQVSYQETQYF.

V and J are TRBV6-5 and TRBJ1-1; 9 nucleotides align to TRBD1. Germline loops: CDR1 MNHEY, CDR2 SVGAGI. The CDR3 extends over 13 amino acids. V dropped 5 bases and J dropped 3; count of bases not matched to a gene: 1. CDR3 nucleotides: TGTGCCAGCAGTAGACAGGGGGACACTGAAGCTTTCTTT. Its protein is CASSRQGDTEAFF.

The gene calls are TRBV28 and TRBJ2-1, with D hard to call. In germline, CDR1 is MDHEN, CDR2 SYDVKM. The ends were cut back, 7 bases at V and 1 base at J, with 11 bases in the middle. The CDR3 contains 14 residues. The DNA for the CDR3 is TGTGCCAGCACGGCTAGAACGTCCTACAATGAGCAGTTCTTC. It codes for CASTARTSYNEQFF.

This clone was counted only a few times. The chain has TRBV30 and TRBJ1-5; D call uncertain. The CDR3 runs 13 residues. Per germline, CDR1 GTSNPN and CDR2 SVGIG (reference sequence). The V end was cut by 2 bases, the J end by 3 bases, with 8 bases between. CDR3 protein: CAWSHTDNQPQHF. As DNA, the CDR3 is TGTGCCTGGAGTCACACCGACAATCAGCCCCAGCATTTT.

CDR3 residues: CASSLVVDRGRDTQYF. The CDR3 DNA reads TGTGCCAGCAGCTTAGTCGTGGACAGGGGTAGAGATACGCAGTATTTT. The chain employs TRBV7-6 and TRBJ2-3, with 9 bases lining up with TRBD1. The CDR3 runs to 16 residues. With 1 base clipped from V and 5 bases from J, the junction kept 7 bases outside the gene matches. Germline V gene data show CDR1 as SGHVS and CDR2 as FNYEAQ.

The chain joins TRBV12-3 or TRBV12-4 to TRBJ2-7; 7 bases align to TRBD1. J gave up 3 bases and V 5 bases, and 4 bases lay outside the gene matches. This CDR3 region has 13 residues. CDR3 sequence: CASSTGVSYEQYF. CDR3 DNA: TGTGCCAGCAGTACAGGGGTTAGCTACGAGCAGTACTTC.

DNA of the CDR3: TGTGCCAGCTCACCGTCCAGGATTAATTCACCCCTCCACTTT. Amino acid sequence: CASSPSRINSPLHF. V is TRBV18 and J is TRBJ1-6; no firm D call. V lost 3 bases, J lost 6 bases, and 9 bases lay in between. The CDR3 covers 14 residues. Germline values: CDR1 KGHSH, CDR2 LQKENI.

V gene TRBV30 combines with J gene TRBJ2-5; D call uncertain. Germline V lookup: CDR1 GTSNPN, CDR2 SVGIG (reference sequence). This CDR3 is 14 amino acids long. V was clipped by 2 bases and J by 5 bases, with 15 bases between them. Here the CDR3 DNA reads TGTGCCTGGAGTTCATACGGGTTTGGGGAGACCCAGTACTTC. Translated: CAWSSYGFGETQYF.

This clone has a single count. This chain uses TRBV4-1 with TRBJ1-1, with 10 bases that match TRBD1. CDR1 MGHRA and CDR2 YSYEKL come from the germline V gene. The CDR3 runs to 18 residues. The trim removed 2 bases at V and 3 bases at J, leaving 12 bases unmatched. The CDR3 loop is CASSQYVPGQGMDTEAFF. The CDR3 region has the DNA TGCGCCAGCAGCCAATACGTCCCGGGACAGGGGATGGACACTGAAGCTTTCTTT.

CDR3 in amino acids: CASSRVPQELFF. In nucleotides, the CDR3 is TGTGCCAGCAGCAGGGTACCGCAGGAGCTGTTTTTT. The V gene is TRBV6-5, the J gene TRBJ2-2; possibly TRBD1 for D (5 bases). This CDR3 contains 12 residues. The germline gives CDR1 MNHEY, CDR2 SVGAGI. Trimming took off 6 bases at V and 10 bases at J, with 12 bases between the two ends.

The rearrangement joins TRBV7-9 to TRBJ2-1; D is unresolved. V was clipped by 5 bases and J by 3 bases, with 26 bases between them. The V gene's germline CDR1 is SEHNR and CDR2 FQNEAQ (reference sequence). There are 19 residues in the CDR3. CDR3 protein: CASSTLDVHVGPNYNEQFF. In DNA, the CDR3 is TGTGCCAGCAGCACCTTAGATGTTCATGTTGGTCCCAACTACAATGAGCAGTTCTTC. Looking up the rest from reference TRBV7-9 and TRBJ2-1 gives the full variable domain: DTGVSQNPRHKITKRGQNVTFRCDPISEHNRLYWYRQTLGQGPEFLTYFQNEAQLEKSRLLSDRFSAERPKGSFSTLEIQRTEQGDSAMYLCASSTLDVHVGPNYNEQFFGPGTRLTVL.

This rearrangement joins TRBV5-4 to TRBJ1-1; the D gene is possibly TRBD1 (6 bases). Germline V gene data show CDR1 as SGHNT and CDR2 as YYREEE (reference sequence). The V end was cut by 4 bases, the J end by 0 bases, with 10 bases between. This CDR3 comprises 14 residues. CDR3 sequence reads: CASSPDRMNTEAFF. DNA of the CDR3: TGTGCCAGCAGCCCTGACAGGATGAACACTGAAGCTTTCTTT.

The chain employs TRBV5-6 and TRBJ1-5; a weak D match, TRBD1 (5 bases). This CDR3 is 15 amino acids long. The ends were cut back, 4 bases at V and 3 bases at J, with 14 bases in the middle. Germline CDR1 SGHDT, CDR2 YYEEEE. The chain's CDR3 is CASSQGLGYNQPQHF. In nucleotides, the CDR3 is TGTGCCAGCAGCCAGGGATTGGGATACAATCAGCCCCAGCATTTT.

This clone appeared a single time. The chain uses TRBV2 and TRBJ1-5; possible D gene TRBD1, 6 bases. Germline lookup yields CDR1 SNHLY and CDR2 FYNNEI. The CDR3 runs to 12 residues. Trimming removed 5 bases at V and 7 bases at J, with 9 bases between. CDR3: CASSKQGQPQHF. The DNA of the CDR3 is TGTGCCAGCAGTAAACAGGGACAGCCCCAGCATTTT. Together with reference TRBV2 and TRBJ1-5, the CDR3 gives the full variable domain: EPEVTQTPSHQVTQMGQEVILRCVPISNHLYFYWYRQILGQKVEFLVSFYNNEISEKSEIFDDQFSVERPDGSNFTLKIRSTKLEDSAMYFCASSKQGQPQHFGDGTRLSIL.

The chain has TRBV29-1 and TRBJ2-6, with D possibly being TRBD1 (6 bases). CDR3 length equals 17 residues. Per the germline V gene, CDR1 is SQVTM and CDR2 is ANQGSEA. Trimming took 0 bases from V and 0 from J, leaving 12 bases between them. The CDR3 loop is CSVEDRGEFSGANVLTF. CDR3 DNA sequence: TGCAGCGTTGAAGACAGGGGAGAGTTCTCTGGGGCCAACGTCCTGACTTTC.

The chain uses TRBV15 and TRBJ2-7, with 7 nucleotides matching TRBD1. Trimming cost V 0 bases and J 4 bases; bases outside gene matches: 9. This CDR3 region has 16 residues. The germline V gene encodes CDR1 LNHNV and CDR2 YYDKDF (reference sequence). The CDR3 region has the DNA TGTGCCACCAGCAGAGATTCATACTCCAGGGGGTACGAGCAGTACTTC. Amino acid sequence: CATSRDSYSRGYEQYF.

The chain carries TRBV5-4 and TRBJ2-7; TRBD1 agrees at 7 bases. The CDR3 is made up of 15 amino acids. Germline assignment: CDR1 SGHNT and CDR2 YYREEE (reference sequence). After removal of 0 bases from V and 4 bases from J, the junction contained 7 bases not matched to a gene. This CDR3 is CASSLDEGASYEQYF. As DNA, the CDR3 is TGTGCCAGCAGCTTGGACGAGGGGGCGTCTTACGAGCAGTACTTC.

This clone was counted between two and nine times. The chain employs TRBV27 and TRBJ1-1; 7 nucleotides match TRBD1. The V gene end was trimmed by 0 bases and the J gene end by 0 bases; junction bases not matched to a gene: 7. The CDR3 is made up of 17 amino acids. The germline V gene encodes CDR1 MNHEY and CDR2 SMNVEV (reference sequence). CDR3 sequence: CASSLSIAGGLNTEAFF. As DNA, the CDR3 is TGTGCCAGCAGTTTATCGATAGCAGGGGGATTGAACACTGAAGCTTTCTTT.

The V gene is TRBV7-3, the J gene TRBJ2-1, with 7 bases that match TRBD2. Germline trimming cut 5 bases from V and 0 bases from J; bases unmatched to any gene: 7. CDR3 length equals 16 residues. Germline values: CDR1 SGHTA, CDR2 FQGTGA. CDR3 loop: CASSPMGGSSYNEQFF. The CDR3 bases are TGTGCCAGCAGCCCTATGGGGGGGAGCTCCTACAATGAGCAGTTCTTC. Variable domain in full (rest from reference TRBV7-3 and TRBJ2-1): GAGVSQTPSNKVTEKGKYVELRCDPISGHTALYWYRQSLGQGPEFLIYFQGTGAADDSGLPNDRFFAVRPEGSVSTLKIQRTERGDSAVYLCASSPMGGSSYNEQFFGPGTRLTVL.

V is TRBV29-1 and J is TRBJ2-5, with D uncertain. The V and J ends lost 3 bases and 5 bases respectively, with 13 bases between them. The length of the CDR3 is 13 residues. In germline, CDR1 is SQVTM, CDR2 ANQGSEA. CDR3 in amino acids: CSVDPESRETQYF. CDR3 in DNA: TGCAGCGTTGATCCGGAGTCCCGGGAGACCCAGTACTTC.